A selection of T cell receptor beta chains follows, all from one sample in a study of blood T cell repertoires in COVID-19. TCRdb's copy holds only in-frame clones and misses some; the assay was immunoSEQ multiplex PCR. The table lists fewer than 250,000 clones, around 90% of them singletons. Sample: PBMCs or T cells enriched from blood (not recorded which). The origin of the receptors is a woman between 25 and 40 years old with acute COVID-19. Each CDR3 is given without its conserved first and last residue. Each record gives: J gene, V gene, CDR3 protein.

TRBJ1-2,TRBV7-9,ASSSWDRSFYGYT
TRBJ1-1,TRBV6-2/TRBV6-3,ASSPDRGATEAF
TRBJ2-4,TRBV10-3,ATWEGVAKNIQY
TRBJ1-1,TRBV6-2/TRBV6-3,ASSFVGREAF
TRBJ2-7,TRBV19,ASSSLAGSSYEQY
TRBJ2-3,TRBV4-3,ASSQDSGSADTQY
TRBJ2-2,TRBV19,ASNHRGLTGELF
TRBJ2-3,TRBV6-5,ASRLGQTDTQY
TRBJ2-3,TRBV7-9,ASSWRDSGPDTQY
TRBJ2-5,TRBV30,ASEGGSETQY
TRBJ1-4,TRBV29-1,SACRGQGGEKLF
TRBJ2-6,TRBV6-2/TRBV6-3,ASSEGLAGHFSGANVLT
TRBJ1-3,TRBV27,ASSSDSLSSGNTIY
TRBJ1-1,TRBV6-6,ASRRRTGGLLNTEAF
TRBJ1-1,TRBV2,ASSAGTGRLGWNTEAF
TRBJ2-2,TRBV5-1,ASSLEAGGTGELF
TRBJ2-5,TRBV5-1,ASSPDRAMVTQY
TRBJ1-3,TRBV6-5,ASRKQGFAGNTIY
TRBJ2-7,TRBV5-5,ASSPYLVTGGDEQY
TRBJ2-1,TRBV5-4,ASSSAGVAGGPYNEQF
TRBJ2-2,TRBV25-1,ASPNDKNNTGELF
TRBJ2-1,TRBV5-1,ASSFRPGLAGGNEQF